This TCR beta chain was found in a study of T cell responses to AZD1222 COVID-19 vaccine. V lost 4 bases and J 8 bases, leaving 12 bases between the germline ends. There are 14 residues in the CDR3. Germline V CDR1 and CDR2: LGHDT, YNNKEL (reference sequence). The method was immunoSEQ multiplex PCR; TCRdb's version includes in-frame clones alone and lacks a portion of them. This table has more than 95,000 clones, over 75% appearing once. Worth noting for this clone: Its antigen is still unknown.

The study's findings and limits: Spike-specific TCR breadth and depth were elevated following two AZD1222 doses. Clonal diversity was possibly underestimated, and white British individuals and females predominated among donors.

The V gene is TRBV3-1 (or the pseudogene TRBV3-2), the J gene TRBJ1-6; no clear D. The sample consisted of peripheral blood, taken on day 0 of AZD1222 vaccination. This clonotype originated in an adult in good health. The CDR3 bases are TGTGCCAGCAGCCTAGGGCGGGATGATTCACCCCTCCACTTT. It specifies CASSLGRDDSPLHF.